What follows is one T cell receptor beta chain and its context. The data were produced by immunoSEQ multiplex PCR, yet TCRdb's version contains in-frame clones alone and is incomplete. Seen here are about 36,000 clones, around 93% observed once, and the top ten hold over 0.4%. The data are from a study of T cell changes during pregnancy in multiple sclerosis. CDR1 and CDR2 from the germline V gene are LNHNV and YYDKDF (reference sequence). Germline trimming cut 3 bases from V and 7 bases from J; bases unmatched to any gene: 4. CDR3 length equals 14 residues. The specimen comprised CD4+ T cells from peripheral blood mononuclear cells, sampled in the first trimester of pregnancy. The rearrangement joins TRBV15 to TRBJ2-1, with 9 bases that match TRBD2. This TCR derives from a female donor with multiple sclerosis, enrolled in a pregnancy study. The DNA for the CDR3 is TGTGCCACCAGCAGGGCGGGAGGGGGGAATGAGCAGTTCTTC. It yields the protein CATSRAGGGNEQFF.